These T cell receptor beta chains were read from a single sample in a study of blood T cell repertoires in COVID-19. TCRdb keeps only in-frame clones here, not all; method: immunoSEQ multiplex PCR. The sample has over 350,000 clones, around 87% seen once. Sequenced sample: PBMCs or T cells enriched from blood (not recorded which). The receptor source for this set is a woman aged 50 to 65 who had recovered from COVID-19. Each CDR3 is given with its conserved first and last residue. Each record gives: V gene, clone size, D gene, J gene, CDR3 DNA, CDR3 protein. D genes are given only for firm matches. Clone size is shown for a subset of rows, as once, few, many or a class of expanded clone.

TRBV28	-	TRBD2	TRBJ2-2	TGTGCCAGCAGCCACGGCCCGGGGGGAAGCGGGGAGCTGTTTTTT	CASSHGPGGSGELFF
TRBV4-1	once	-	TRBJ1-1	TGCGCCAGCAGCCAGCAGGGGATGGGCACTGAAGCTTTCTTT	CASSQQGMGTEAFF
TRBV5-1	-	-	TRBJ1-4	TGCGCCAGCAGCTTGGAACCCAGGCCGGGATTAAATAATGAAAAACTGTTTTTT	CASSLEPRPGLNNEKLFF
TRBV7-2	-	TRBD1	TRBJ2-5	TGTGCCAGCAGCGGGCCGGGACAGATTCTGAAGACCCAGTACTTC	CASSGPGQILKTQYF
TRBV6-2/TRBV6-3	-	TRBD2	TRBJ2-1	TGTGCCAGCAGCTATTCTAGCGGGGGGGCTTATGAGCAGTTCTTC	CASSYSSGGAYEQFF
TRBV29-1	-	-	TRBJ1-5	TGCAGCGCCCCCCAGGGAAGCAATCAGCCCCAGCATTTT	CSAPQGSNQPQHF
TRBV19	-	-	TRBJ1-5	TGTGCCAGTGGTAGGCCGGTCGAGGACTCCAATCAGCCCCAGCATTTT	CASGRPVEDSNQPQHF
TRBV4-3	-	-	TRBJ2-7	TGCGCCAGCAGCCAAGATCTCATGGGAGCCTACGAGCAGTACTTC	CASSQDLMGAYEQYF
TRBV27	-	-	TRBJ1-2	TGTGCCAGCAGTTTATCCCCAGGGTCGAGCTATGGCTACACCTTC	CASSLSPGSSYGYTF
TRBV11-1	-	-	TRBJ1-6	TGTGCCAGCAGCGCCAAAACAGGGTCACCCCTCCACTTT	CASSAKTGSPLHF
TRBV28	-	TRBD1	TRBJ1-5	TGTGCCAGCAGGGGTACAGGGGTGGATCAGCCCCAGCATTTT	CASRGTGVDQPQHF
TRBV27	-	TRBD1	TRBJ1-2	TGTGCCAGCAGTACCTTGGACAGGGCAGGGGGCTACACCTTC	CASSTLDRAGGYTF
TRBV9	-	-	TRBJ1-2	TGTGCCAGCGGAGGACGGATGGGCTATGGCTACACCTTC	CASGGRMGYGYTF
TRBV6-5	-	-	TRBJ1-1	TGTGCCAGCAGTTACTCTACAGGCAGGGCCGGGAGAGCTTTCTTT	CASSYSTGRAGRAFF
TRBV12-1	-	-	TRBJ1-2	TGTGCCCCCGCCGGGGGGCCCGGCTACACCTTC	CAPAGGPGYTF
TRBV12-1	-	-	TRBJ2-2	TGTGCCAGCAGCCCTTTGGGACAGGGTGATAACACCGGGGAGCTGTTTTTT	CASSPLGQGDNTGELFF
TRBV28	-	-	TRBJ1-6	TGTGCCAGCAGAGATCCCCTACGGGATAATTCACCCCTCCACTTT	CASRDPLRDNSPLHF
TRBV14	-	-	TRBJ2-5	TGTGCCAGCAGCCAACCGCGGACTAACCAAGAGACCCAGTACTTC	CASSQPRTNQETQYF
TRBV18	-	TRBD1	TRBJ1-5	TGTGCCAGCTCCCCATCTACAGGGGGACGGCAGCCCCAGCATTTT	CASSPSTGGRQPQHF
TRBV3-1/TRBV3-2	-	-	TRBJ1-1	TGTGCCAGCAGCCCCACGAGGTCGGGCACTGAAGCTTTCTTT	CASSPTRSGTEAFF
TRBV16	once	TRBD1	TRBJ2-3	TGTGCCAGCAGCCAGGCGGACAGGGGGCTTGGGCAGTATTTT	CASSQADRGLGQYF
TRBV28	-	-	TRBJ2-1	TGTGCCAGCCGTCGGGTAGCGGAATACTACAATGAGCAGTTCTTC	CASRRVAEYYNEQFF
TRBV19	-	-	TRBJ2-7	TGTGCCAGTAGTGTTGGGCTACCCTACGAGCAGTACTTC	CASSVGLPYEQYF
TRBV5-1	once	-	TRBJ1-1	TGCGCCAGCAGGGGCGGGAGGGGTGAAGCTTTCTTT	CASRGGRGEAFF
TRBV28	-	TRBD2	TRBJ2-3	TGTGCCAGCAGTTTTTTTGGGGGGGATTCAGATACGCAGTATTTT	CASSFFGGDSDTQYF
TRBV27	-	-	TRBJ1-2	TGTGCCAGCAGACCCGGTAGCACTAACTATGGCTACACCTTC	CASRPGSTNYGYTF
TRBV30	-	-	TRBJ1-1	TGTGCCTGGAGCGGACTGTACACTGAAGCTTTCTTT	CAWSGLYTEAFF
TRBV30	once	-	TRBJ1-2	TGTGCCTGGAGTAAGGGGCGCCAGACATCTTATGGCTACACCTTC	CAWSKGRQTSYGYTF